The clone carrying this T cell receptor (beta chain) was detected a few times. Per the authors' pipeline: Amplified reference gene primers provided the basis for estimating nucleated cell counts. Clones were read by immunoSEQ multiplex PCR, and TCRdb kept only the in-frame ones, dropping some. Clone size and the V and J calls come from that table; the DNA yielded D and trimming. Of 95,000 to 110,000 clones listed, roughly four fifths are singletons. This sample was included in a study of blood T cell repertoires in COVID-19. Study-level background: Nucleic acid was either cDNA or gDNA, and it came from T cells, B-cell-depleted T cells, or PBMCs.

The CDR3 is 16 amino acids. Germline assignment: CDR1 MNHNY and CDR2 SVGAGI (reference sequence). Trimming left V 6 bases short and J 4 bases short, with 19 bases between. This chain joins TRBV6-6 and TRBJ1-3; tentative D call: TRBD1 (6 bases). The clonotype was recovered from an elderly woman with active or convalescent COVID-19. Sequencing was carried out using peripheral blood. The CDR3 reads CASSMNLRGRGNTIYF. The CDR3 region has the DNA TGTGCCAGCAGCATGAATTTGCGGGGGCGCGGAAACACCATATATTTT.